The T cell receptor beta chain described here comes from a study of T cell repertoires in cytomegalovirus infection. The wider study: An indication of both CMV infection and matching HLA type came from public TCR beta signatures.

TCRdb re-called the reads with MiXCR, one entry per CDR3 protein. The data contain about 360,000 distinct CDR3 sequences, roughly 20% of them singletons. This clonotype was detected ten times or more. Its cognate antigen is unknown. Study-wide results and limits: What dominated the ex vivo response were HLA-C-restricted CMV-specific TCR beta clonotypes.

The ends were cut back, 4 bases at V and 4 bases at J, with 8 bases in the middle. Looked up from germline, CDR1 is MNHNY and CDR2 is SVGAGI (reference sequence). CDR3 size: 13 residues. The sequenced material came from PBMCs. This chain uses TRBV6-6 with TRBJ1-5, with D maybe TRBD1 (5 bases). This TCR derives from a human donor in good health (CMV status not recorded). Some clones in this sample may be carry-over from other donors' samples. The CDR3 DNA reads TGTGCCAGCAGTTGGGACGGGAATCAGCCCCAGCATTTT. This gives the protein CASSWDGNQPQHF.